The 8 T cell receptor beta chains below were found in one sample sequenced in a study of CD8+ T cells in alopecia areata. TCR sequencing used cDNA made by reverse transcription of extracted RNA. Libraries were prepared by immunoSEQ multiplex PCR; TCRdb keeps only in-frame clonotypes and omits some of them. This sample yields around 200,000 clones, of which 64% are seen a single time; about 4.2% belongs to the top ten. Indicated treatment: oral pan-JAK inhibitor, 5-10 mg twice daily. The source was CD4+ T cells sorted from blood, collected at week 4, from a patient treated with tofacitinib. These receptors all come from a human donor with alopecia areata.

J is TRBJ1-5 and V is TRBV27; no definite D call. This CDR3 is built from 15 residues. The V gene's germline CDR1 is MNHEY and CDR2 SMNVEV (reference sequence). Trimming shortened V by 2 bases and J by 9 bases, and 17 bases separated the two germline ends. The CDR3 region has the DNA TGTGCCAGCAGTTTAAGTCGGGTTTCCGGGGTGCCCCAGCATTTT. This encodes CASSLSRVSGVPQHF.

DNA for the CDR3: TGTGCCAGCAGTCCCAGGGGGAAGAACGAAAAACTGTTTTTT. Amino acid sequence: CASSPRGKNEKLFF. The gene calls are TRBV6-6 and TRBJ1-4; 7 bases agree with TRBD1. CDR3 length: 14 amino acids. Trimming removed 5 bases from V and 8 bases from J; junction bases left unmatched: 8. Per germline, CDR1 MNHNY and CDR2 SVGAGI (reference sequence).

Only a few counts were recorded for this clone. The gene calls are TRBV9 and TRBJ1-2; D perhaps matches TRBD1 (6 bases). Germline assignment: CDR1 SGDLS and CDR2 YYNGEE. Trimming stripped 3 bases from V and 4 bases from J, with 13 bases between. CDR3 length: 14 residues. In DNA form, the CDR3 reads TGTGCCAGCAGCGCCGTTCAGGGGATCTATGGCTACACCTTC. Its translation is CASSAVQGIYGYTF.

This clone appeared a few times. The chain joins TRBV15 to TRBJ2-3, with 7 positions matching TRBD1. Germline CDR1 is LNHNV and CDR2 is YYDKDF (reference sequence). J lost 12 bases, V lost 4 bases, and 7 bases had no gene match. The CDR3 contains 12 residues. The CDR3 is CATSTDRANQYF. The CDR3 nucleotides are TGTGCCACCAGCACTGACAGGGCTAATCAGTATTTT.

CDR3 in amino acids: CASSEWAVMGQGNEQFF. The CDR3 DNA sequence: TGTGCCAGCAGTGAATGGGCAGTTATGGGACAGGGCAATGAGCAGTTCTTC. The chain uses TRBV25-1 and TRBJ2-1, with 9 bases matching TRBD1. CDR3 length: 17 amino acids. The V gene's germline CDR1 is MGHDK and CDR2 SYGVNS. V lost 1 base to trimming and J lost 6 bases; unmatched junction nucleotides: 10.

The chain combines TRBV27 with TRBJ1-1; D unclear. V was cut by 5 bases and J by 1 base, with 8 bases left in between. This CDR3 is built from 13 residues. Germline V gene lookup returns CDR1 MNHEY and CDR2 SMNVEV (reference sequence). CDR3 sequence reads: CASSRQENTEAFF. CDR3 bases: TGTGCCAGCAGTCGACAAGAGAACACTGAAGCTTTCTTT.

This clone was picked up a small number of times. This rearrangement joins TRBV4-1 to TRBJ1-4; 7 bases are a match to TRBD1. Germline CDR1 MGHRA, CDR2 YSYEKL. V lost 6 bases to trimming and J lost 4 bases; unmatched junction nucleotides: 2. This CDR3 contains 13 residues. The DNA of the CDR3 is TGCGCCAGCAGTCGACAGGGTAATGAAAAACTGTTTTTT. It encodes CASSRQGNEKLFF.

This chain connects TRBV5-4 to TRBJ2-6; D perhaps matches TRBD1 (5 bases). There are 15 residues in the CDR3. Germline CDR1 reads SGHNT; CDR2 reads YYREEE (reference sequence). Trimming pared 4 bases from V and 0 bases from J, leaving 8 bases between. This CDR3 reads CASSPQDSGANVLTF. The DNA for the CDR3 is TGTGCCAGCAGCCCACAGGACTCTGGGGCCAACGTCCTGACTTTC.